The 6 T cell receptor beta chains below were found in one sample sequenced in a study of blood T cell repertoires in COVID-19. The repertoire was sequenced with immunoSEQ multiplex PCR; TCRdb's copy has only in-frame clones and lacks some. The table lists approximately 84,000 clones, about 73% of them singletons, with less than 7.5% in the top ten. Sequenced input: peripheral blood. The source is a man aged 45-60 years with active or convalescent COVID-19.

The rearrangement links TRBV6-5 to TRBJ2-1, with TRBD2 matching 8 bases. Germline loops: CDR1 MNHEY, CDR2 SVGAGI. V was clipped by 8 bases and J by 7 bases; unmatched bases: 7. This CDR3 has 13 residues. The DNA for the CDR3 is TGTGCCAGCTATCGGGGGGGAGGGAATGAGCAGTTCTTC. Protein: CASYRGGGNEQFF.

The rearrangement links TRBV25-1 to TRBJ2-5; TRBD1 matches at 12 bases. The CDR3 is 16 amino acids. The germline gives CDR1 MGHDK, CDR2 SYGVNS. V lost 4 bases to trimming and J lost 4 bases; unmatched junction nucleotides: 7. Written as DNA, the CDR3 is TGTGCCAGCAGTGCCTGGGACAGGGGGCAAGGAGAGACCCAGTACTTC. The encoded protein is CASSAWDRGQGETQYF. Full variable domain (missing parts from reference TRBV25-1 and TRBJ2-5): EADIYQTPRYLVIGTGKKITLECSQTMGHDKMYWYQQDPGMELHLIHYSYGVNSTEKGDLSSESTVSRIRTEHFPLTLESARPSHTSQYLCASSAWDRGQGETQYFGPGTRLLVL.

J is TRBJ2-3 and V is TRBV19; D gene uncertain. Germline CDR1 is LNHDA and CDR2 is SQIVND (reference sequence). The CDR3 is 16 amino acids. The V and J ends lost 4 bases and 1 base respectively, with 15 bases between them. The chain's CDR3 is CASSRVPGTGTDTQYF. The CDR3 DNA reads as TGTGCCAGTAGTAGAGTCCCCGGTACGGGCACAGATACGCAGTATTTT.

The chain combines TRBV19 with TRBJ2-3; 14 nucleotides match TRBD2. Per the germline V gene, CDR1 is LNHDA and CDR2 is SQIVND (reference sequence). The CDR3 totals 18 residues. Trimming at V came to 8 bases and at J to 5 bases, leaving 15 bases not matched to a gene. The CDR3: CASHGRRTSGGIRDTQYF. The CDR3 DNA reads TGTGCCAGTCACGGCCGGAGGACTAGCGGGGGGATACGAGATACGCAGTATTTT.

CDR3 amino acids: CASSPAGTANTGELFF. DNA for the CDR3: TGCGCCAGCAGCCCAGCAGGGACAGCGAACACCGGGGAGCTGTTTTTT. The genes are TRBV5-1 and TRBJ2-2; 7 nucleotides agree with TRBD1. The germline V gene has CDR1 SGHRS and CDR2 YFSETQ. CDR3 length: 16 amino acids. V shed 4 bases, J shed 0 bases, and the junction held 6 bases outside the gene matches.

Turning to this clone: One junction end disagrees with the germline gene, perhaps due to a read error. J is TRBJ1-1 and V is TRBV5-1, with TRBD1 matching 8 bases. This CDR3 comprises 14 residues. Germline assignment: CDR1 SGHRS and CDR2 YFSETQ. CDR3 in DNA: TGCGCCAGCAGCTTGGGGACAGGGAACGCTGAAGCTTTCTTT. This translates into CASSLGTGNAEAFF.